The clone carrying this T cell receptor (beta chain) was detected once. The data were obtained in a study of blood T cell repertoires in COVID-19. Germline V gene data show CDR1 as SNHLY and CDR2 as FYNNEI. The CDR3 extends over 15 amino acids. Trimming shortened V by 5 bases and J by 4 bases, and 17 bases separated the two germline ends. Profiling relied on immunoSEQ multiplex PCR, and the TCRdb table lists in-frame clones only, not all of them. The sample carries 400,000 to 500,000 clones, roughly 90% recorded once. The chain has TRBV2 and TRBJ2-5, with a possible D match to TRBD2 (6 bases). Sequencing used PBMCs or T cells enriched from blood (not recorded which). This clonotype was sampled from a woman in her late teens or twenties who had been exposed to COVID-19. DNA for the CDR3: TGTGCCAGCAGTTGGACTAAGGGGTATCTAGAGACCCAGTACTTC. Its protein is CASSWTKGYLETQYF.